This T cell receptor beta chain was sequenced during a study of blood T cells in healthy people across ages. Study observations and caveats: Getting older went along with TCR beta diversity per million T cells dropping roughly linearly.

Trimming cost V 6 bases and J 5 bases; bases outside gene matches: 11. The CDR3 consists of 15 residues. Germline V lookup: CDR1 MDHEN, CDR2 SYDVKM. A second PCR, run for about 7 to 11 cycles, used a sample-barcoded 5' primer plus a J-beta primer mix. Tags on each cDNA molecule came from a template-switch adaptor with 12 random nucleotides. Via MiXCR, TCRdb re-called the 5' RACE reads, giving one row per CDR3 protein. Here the sample spans hundreds of thousands of distinct CDR3 sequences, 25% to 30% being singletons. This clonotype was observed a handful of times. Its antigen remains unknown. Researchers isolated at least 6.5 million PBMCs per sample.

This receptor was obtained from a woman of 80 years or more in good health. The specimen sequenced was blood. The chain recombines TRBV28 with TRBJ2-7, with 9 bases fitting TRBD1. The CDR3 loop is CASSSTGTGSHEQYF. In nucleotides, the CDR3 is TGTGCCAGCAGCTCCACCGGGACAGGGTCCCACGAGCAGTACTTC.